The next 27 T cell receptor beta chains were all read from a single sample in a study of Ad26.COV2.S vaccination and SARS-CoV-2 variants. Method: immunoSEQ multiplex PCR; TCRdb's copy keeps in-frame clones and lacks some. The table shows 400,000 to 500,000 clones, with 89% occurring only once. Treatment: 19 received Ad26.COV2.S at low or high dose, single or two shots; about 5 received placebo; per-sample allocation not given. The samples date from day 63 after the first vaccine or placebo injection. Sequenced here: peripheral blood, sampled in a trial of Ad26.COV2.S vaccine versus placebo. The receptors originated from a person aged 18-60 years who received the Ad26.COV2.S COVID-19 vaccine or a placebo.

This clone was detected only once. J is TRBJ2-5 and V is TRBV11-3, with a weak D call TRBD2 (5 bases). This CDR3 is built from 15 residues. V was cut by 3 bases and J by 4 bases, with 15 bases left in between. Germline V gene sequence: CDR1 SGHNT, CDR2 YENEEA. CDR3 loop: CASSLGFFGVETQYF. CDR3 bases: TGTGCCAGCAGCTTGGGATTCTTCGGGGTAGAGACCCAGTACTTC.

V usage is TRBV3-1 (or the pseudogene TRBV3-2) and J usage is TRBJ1-1; TRBD1 aligns across 8 bases. J gave up 8 bases and V 1 base, and 0 bases lay outside the gene matches. The CDR3 extends over 12 amino acids. The germline CDR1 and CDR2 sequences are LGHDT and YNNKEL (reference sequence). The CDR3 region is CASSQGTGEAFF. CDR3 coding DNA: TGTGCCAGCAGCCAAGGGACAGGGGAAGCTTTCTTT.

This clone was seen just once. The V call is TRBV19, the J call TRBJ2-1, with 7 bases identical to TRBD2. The CDR3 spans 15 residues. Germline CDR1 and CDR2: LNHDA and SQIVND (reference sequence). With 9 bases clipped from V and 4 bases from J, the junction kept 12 bases outside the gene matches. In DNA form, the CDR3 reads TGTGCCAGCTCGGGGGGTGCGGCCCGGTACAATGAGCAGTTCTTC. This codes for CASSGGAARYNEQFF.

This clone was seen only once. This chain uses TRBV5-6 with TRBJ1-2; no clear D. In germline, CDR1 is SGHDT, CDR2 YYEEEE. Deletions cut 4 bases from V and 5 bases from J, with 9 bases between. The length of the CDR3 is 12 residues. CDR3 DNA sequence: TGTGCCAGCAGCCTTAATGTGTATGGCTACACCTTC. Amino acids: CASSLNVYGYTF.

This clone was counted only a few times. J is TRBJ1-1 and V is TRBV2, with 7 nucleotides matching TRBD1. V trimming: 8 bases; J trimming: 4 bases; junction bases outside the gene matches: 4. There are 12 residues in the CDR3. From germline, CDR1 is SNHLY and CDR2 FYNNEI. CDR3 region: CASRTGATEAFF. CDR3 coding DNA: TGTGCCAGCCGGACAGGCGCCACTGAAGCTTTCTTT.

The V call is TRBV25-1, the J call TRBJ2-3; 12 bases agree with TRBD2. The CDR3 loop spans 17 amino acids. The V gene's germline CDR1 is MGHDK and CDR2 SYGVNS. The junction had 7 bases not matched to a gene; V was cut back by 6 bases and J by 0 bases. CDR3 sequence: CASSRTSGTSSTDTQYF. The CDR3 region has the DNA TGTGCCAGCAGCAGGACTAGCGGGACCTCTAGCACAGATACGCAGTATTTT.

This rearrangement joins TRBV11-3 to TRBJ2-1, with 12 bases lining up with TRBD2. With 5 bases clipped from V and 8 bases from J, the junction kept 13 bases outside the gene matches. This CDR3 comprises 17 residues. CDR1 SGHNT and CDR2 YENEEA come from the germline V gene. The CDR3 region is CASSISPSGGVFYEQFF. CDR3 in DNA: TGTGCCAGCAGCATAAGCCCTAGCGGGGGGGTGTTTTATGAGCAGTTCTTC.

The chain recombines TRBV4-1 with TRBJ2-3; 8 bases map to TRBD1. CDR1 MGHRA and CDR2 YSYEKL come from the germline V gene. J lost 4 bases, V lost 2 bases, and 5 bases had no gene match. This CDR3 is built from 15 residues. CDR3 region: CASSQQDRDADTQYF. CDR3 sequence (DNA): TGCGCCAGCAGCCAACAGGACAGGGATGCAGATACGCAGTATTTT.

V is TRBV18 and J is TRBJ1-5; D is uncertain. CDR3 size: 12 residues. Germline CDR1 KGHSH, CDR2 LQKENI. Trimming took off 3 bases at V and 6 bases at J, with 6 bases between the two ends. CDR3 bases: TGTGCCAGCTCACCCCCCGTTCAGCCCCAGCATTTT. It yields the protein CASSPPVQPQHF.

The chain employs TRBV19 and TRBJ1-6; 9 bases fit TRBD1. The germline gives CDR1 LNHDA, CDR2 SQIVND (reference sequence). The ends lost 5 bases at V and 6 bases at J; junction bases unmatched: 5. The CDR3 is 15 amino acids. As DNA, the CDR3 is TGTGCCAGTAGTCGCGACAGGGGGTCTAATTCACCCCTCCACTTT. Protein sequence: CASSRDRGSNSPLHF.

The rearrangement uses TRBV18 and TRBJ1-2; maybe TRBD1 (5 bases). Germline V lookup: CDR1 KGHSH, CDR2 LQKENI. The CDR3 covers 13 residues. Trimming removed 4 bases at V and 6 bases at J, with 12 bases between. The CDR3 DNA reads TGTGCCAGCTCACGCAGCAGGGACGATGGCTACACCTTC. This gives the protein CASSRSRDDGYTF.

The J gene is TRBJ2-6, the V gene TRBV28; D is undetermined. The germline V gene has CDR1 MDHEN and CDR2 SYDVKM. V shed 6 bases and J shed 4 bases, with 16 bases lying between them. The CDR3 runs to 16 residues. CDR3 bases: TGTGCCAGCAGCTCTCCCGGTTTTACCGGGGCCAACGTCCTGACTTTC. Its translation is CASSSPGFTGANVLTF. The entire variable domain, with the rest obtained from reference TRBV28 and TRBJ2-6, is as follows: DVKVTQSSRYLVKRTGEKVFLECVQDMDHENMFWYRQDPGLGLRLIYFSYDVKMKEKGDIPEGYSVSREKKERFSLILESASTNQTSMYLCASSSPGFTGANVLTFGAGSRLTVL.

The chain combines TRBV7-9 with TRBJ1-5, with TRBD1 identical over 8 bases. The germline CDR1 and CDR2 sequences are SEHNR and FQNEAQ (reference sequence). CDR3 length: 17 residues. The J segment lost 4 bases and the V segment lost 5 bases, leaving 13 bases of the junction unmatched. This chain's CDR3 is CASSGLPDRGGNQPQHF. The CDR3, as DNA: TGTGCCAGCAGCGGACTCCCCGACAGGGGTGGTAATCAGCCCCAGCATTTT.

Here the CDR3 reads CASSERPPDTQYF. CDR3 DNA: TGTGCCAGCAGTGAAAGGCCCCCGGATACGCAGTATTTT. The gene calls are TRBV6-1 and TRBJ2-3; D is unclear. The CDR3 contains 13 residues. Germline lookup yields CDR1 MNHNS and CDR2 SASEGT. With 2 bases removed from V and 6 bases from J, the gap between germline ends came to 9 bases.

The chain carries TRBV7-2 and TRBJ1-2; D is undetermined. Germline V gene lookup returns CDR1 SGHTA and CDR2 FQGNSA. The CDR3 consists of 15 residues. V lost 3 bases, J lost 8 bases, and 19 bases lay in between. Here the CDR3 reads CASSLDWSNYGGYTF. CDR3 coding DNA: TGTGCCAGCAGCTTGGATTGGTCAAACTATGGCGGCTACACCTTC.

V and J are TRBV5-1 and TRBJ1-4; D unresolved. The CDR3 has 15 amino acids. V lost 6 bases to trimming and J lost 2 bases, with 14 bases between them. The germline CDR1 and CDR2 sequences are SGHRS and YFSETQ. CDR3 nucleotides: TGCGCCAGCAAGCGTCTGTCTGCTACTAATGAAAAACTGTTTTTT. Translating gives CASKRLSATNEKLFF. Drawing the rest from reference TRBV5-1 and TRBJ1-4, the complete variable domain is KAGVTQTPRYLIKTRGQQVTLSCSPISGHRSVSWYQQTPGQGLQFLFEYFSETQRNKGNFPGRFSGRQFSNSRSEMNVSTLELGDSALYLCASKRLSATNEKLFFGSGTQLSVL.

This chain joins TRBV5-1 and TRBJ2-3; 7 positions match TRBD2. V lost 1 base, J lost 2 bases, and 7 bases stayed unmatched. Germline V gene data show CDR1 as SGHRS and CDR2 as YFSETQ. This CDR3 has 16 amino acids. The CDR3 bases are TGCGCCAGCAGCTTGCTTTCACTAGCGCACACAGATACGCAGTATTTT. Protein product: CASSLLSLAHTDTQYF.

This clone appeared a few times. In nucleotides, the CDR3 is TGTGCCAGCATACCGGATTCTAACGGTCAGCCCCAGCATTTT. It yields the protein CASIPDSNGQPQHF. The rearrangement uses TRBV2 and TRBJ1-5; D gene unclear. Germline V gene sequence: CDR1 SNHLY, CDR2 FYNNEI. The CDR3 totals 14 residues. V lost 7 bases, J lost 6 bases, and 16 bases lay in between.

The rearrangement uses TRBV27 and TRBJ1-2; the match to TRBD1 covers 7 bases. Looked up from germline, CDR1 is MNHEY and CDR2 is SMNVEV (reference sequence). Trimming at V came to 6 bases and at J to 3 bases, leaving 4 bases not matched to a gene. CDR3 size: 13 residues. The CDR3 DNA sequence: TGTGCCAGCAGATTTGACAGGGACTATGGCTACACCTTC. As protein: CASRFDRDYGYTF.

This clone was counted only a few times. The chain joins TRBV4-1 to TRBJ1-2; 9 bases agree with TRBD1. Per the germline V gene, CDR1 is MGHRA and CDR2 is YSYEKL. The CDR3 extends over 14 amino acids. V was pared by 4 bases and J by 6 bases, with 6 bases of the junction left unmatched. CDR3 in amino acids: CASSPPRTGDGYTF. CDR3 in DNA: TGCGCCAGCAGCCCCCCCCGGACAGGGGATGGCTACACCTTC.

V is TRBV4-2 and J is TRBJ1-2, with 11 bases matching TRBD1. The V and J ends lost 4 bases and 8 bases, in that order; junction bases with no gene match: 12. CDR1 and CDR2 from the germline V gene are LGHNA and YNFKEQ. CDR3 length equals 16 residues. The CDR3 region has the DNA TGTGCCAGCAGCCTCTGGGGACAGGGGGGAGGTAGCGGCTACACCTTC. Its protein is CASSLWGQGGGSGYTF.

Of note for this clone: Other DNA variants within this sample encode the same CDR3. The rearrangement links TRBV4-3 to TRBJ1-1; TRBD1 matches 8 bases. The CDR3 spans 14 residues. Germline assignment: CDR1 LGHNA and CDR2 YSLEER. V gave up 4 bases and J gave up 2 bases; unmatched junction bases: 3. The CDR3 loop is CASSPGQGNTEAFF. In DNA form, the CDR3 reads TGCGCCAGCAGCCCTGGACAGGGTAACACTGAAGCTTTCTTT.

The J gene is TRBJ1-4, the V gene TRBV4-1; TRBD1 matches 8 bases. The CDR3 has 19 residues. The germline CDR1 and CDR2 sequences are MGHRA and YSYEKL. V shed 4 bases and J 7 bases; nucleotides not matched to a gene: 20. The CDR3 DNA reads TGCGCCAGCAGCCGCCTATACAGGGGGAACTTCCAGAGGGGTGAAAAACTGTTTTTT. Protein sequence: CASSRLYRGNFQRGEKLFF.

This clone was recorded once. The junction differs from germline at one of its ends, possibly a read error. The rearrangement joins TRBV6-5 to TRBJ1-5; 12 bases are a match to TRBD1. Looked up from germline, CDR1 is MNHEY and CDR2 is SVGAGI. CDR3 length equals 11 residues. CDR3 residues: CASSQPGQGAF. The CDR3 DNA reads as TGTGCCAGCAGCCAACCGGGACAGGGGGCATTT.

In this sample, this clone turned up many times. CDR3 coding DNA: TGCGCCAGCAGCCGGGGGGGCAGGGCTGCCTCCTACGAGCAGTACTTC. It codes for CASSRGGRAASYEQYF. This chain connects TRBV5-1 to TRBJ2-7, with 8 bases fitting TRBD2. The germline V gene has CDR1 SGHRS and CDR2 YFSETQ. The CDR3 loop spans 16 amino acids. With V trimmed by 4 bases and J by 0 bases, 9 bases remained unmatched.

The rearrangement links TRBV11-2 to TRBJ2-2; perhaps TRBD2 as D (7 bases). The V gene's germline CDR1 is SGHAT and CDR2 FQNNGV. V shed 4 bases and J shed 6 bases, with 15 bases lying between them. This CDR3 has 15 amino acids. CDR3: CASSWGGNSPGELFF. The CDR3, as DNA: TGTGCCAGCAGCTGGGGGGGCAACTCGCCCGGGGAGCTGTTTTTT.

The genes are TRBV6-5 and TRBJ2-4, with TRBD1 matching over 7 bases. The germline gives CDR1 MNHEY, CDR2 SVGAGI. V was clipped by 6 bases and J by 8 bases; unmatched bases: 7. The CDR3 consists of 13 residues. Here the CDR3 reads CASRHRGIDIQYF. The CDR3 DNA reads TGTGCCAGCAGACACAGGGGAATTGACATTCAGTACTTC.